A selection of T cell receptor beta chains follows, all from one sample in a study of cytomegalovirus exposure and HLA in healthy donors. The protocol was immunoSEQ multiplex PCR, while the TCRdb copy is restricted to in-frame clones and leaves out a portion. The data contain roughly 110,000 clones, 70% to 80% of them singletons. The sequenced material came from PBMCs. These receptors were taken from a man aged 18 to 30 in good health and CMV-seronegative. CDR3s include the opening cysteine and the closing phenylalanine or tryptophan. A D gene is named only where the DNA matches it firmly. Clone size is shown for a subset of rows, as once, few, many or a class of expanded clone.

v_gene	d_gene	j_gene	abundance	CDR3nt	CDR3aa
TRBV5-8	-	TRBJ1-5	few	TGTGCCAGCAGCTTGGCACCAGGGGATCAGCCCCAGCATTTT	CASSLAPGDQPQHF
TRBV6-1	-	TRBJ2-7	-	TGTGCCAGCAGTCACGACAGAAGCTACGAGCAGTACTTC	CASSHDRSYEQYF
TRBV9	-	TRBJ2-5	once	TGTGCCAGCAGCGTAACCGGGATGAGCCCCTATGAGCAGTACTTC	CASSVTGMSPYEQYF
TRBV19	-	TRBJ1-1	-	TGTGCCAGTAGACCGGACAGATACACTGAAGCTTTCTTT	CASRPDRYTEAFF
TRBV4-3	TRBD1	TRBJ2-1	-	TGCGCCAGCAGCCGGGACAGGGGAGTGGATGAGCAGTTCTTC	CASSRDRGVDEQFF
TRBV9	-	TRBJ1-2	-	TGTGCCAGCAGCCTACACCCTTCGGGGGGAGTCGATGGCTACACCTTC	CASSLHPSGGVDGYTF
TRBV7-2	-	TRBJ2-5	-	TGTGCCAGCAGCTTAGGGACTTTTCAAGAGACCCAGTACTTC	CASSLGTFQETQYF
TRBV7-9	-	TRBJ1-2	-	TGTGCCAGCAGCCTCGACAGTAACTATGGCTACACCTTC	CASSLDSNYGYTF
TRBV6-1	TRBD2	TRBJ2-7	-	TGTGCCAGCAGTGAAGGTAGCGGGGGGTACGAGCAGTACTTC	CASSEGSGGYEQYF
TRBV7-6	TRBD2	TRBJ2-1	-	TGTGCCAGCAGCTTAACGGGAGGATGGGGGGCCTACAATGAGCAGTTCTTC	CASSLTGGWGAYNEQFF
TRBV29-1	-	TRBJ1-1	-	TGCAGCGCCAAAAACACAGAGAACACTGAAGCTTTCTTT	CSAKNTENTEAFF
TRBV5-1	-	TRBJ2-5	once	TGCGCCAGCAGCCCCGGTGGAGGGGGCTGGGCGGAGACCCAGTACTTC	CASSPGGGGWAETQYF
TRBV6-6	-	TRBJ2-7	-	TGTGCCAGCACCTTGACTGGCCATGGAGGCGAGCAGTACTTC	CASTLTGHGGEQYF